The 11 T cell receptor beta chains presented below share a single source sample, sequenced in a study of control samples from healthy donors and cancer patients. Profiled with immunoSEQ multiplex PCR; TCRdb holds only in-frame clones, not every one. The sample records about 410,000 clones, 75% to 95% being singletons. Material: PBMCs. Every receptor here comes from a man aged 35 to 55 with head and neck cancer.

The CDR3: CASSLAVVAGELFF. The CDR3 coding sequence is TGTGCCAGCAGCTTAGCAGTGGTAGCCGGGGAGCTGTTTTTT. The chain links TRBV7-9 to TRBJ2-2; D not certain. Trimming cost V 0 bases and J 6 bases, with 8 bases left between them. The CDR3 runs to 14 residues. Germline assignment: CDR1 SEHNR and CDR2 FQNEAQ (reference sequence).

The chain carries TRBV7-3 and TRBJ2-2, with D perhaps TRBD1 (5 bases). The CDR3 contains 16 residues. CDR1 is SGHTA and CDR2 is FQGTGA in the germline V gene. The V end was cut by 2 bases, the J end by 0 bases, with 10 bases between. The CDR3 DNA reads as TGTGCCAGCAGCTTACAGGGCAGCTCGAACACCGGGGAGCTGTTTTTT. It specifies CASSLQGSSNTGELFF.

This chain links TRBV9 with TRBJ2-1, with D tentatively TRBD1 or TRBD2 (5 bases each). The germline V gene encodes CDR1 SGDLS and CDR2 YYNGEE. The CDR3 is 15 amino acids. Deletions cut 4 bases from V and 5 bases from J, with 16 bases between. The CDR3 here is CASSLRGTENNEQFF. The CDR3 coding sequence is TGTGCCAGCAGCTTACGGGGCACAGAAAACAATGAGCAGTTCTTC.

This clone was seen a single time. The chain couples TRBV7-2 to TRBJ1-1, with D unresolved. CDR3 length: 13 residues. From germline, CDR1 is SGHTA and CDR2 FQGNSA. Trimming removed 5 bases from V and 7 bases from J, with 14 bases in between. The CDR3 region has the DNA TGTGCCAGCAGCAGCCGGTCCGAGATTGAAGCTTTCTTT. Protein product: CASSSRSEIEAFF.

This chain joins TRBV6-1 and TRBJ1-4; D might be TRBD1 (6 bases). Germline CDR1 reads MNHNS; CDR2 reads SASEGT. V lost 3 bases and J 5 bases, leaving 10 bases between the germline ends. The CDR3 runs 14 residues. This CDR3 is CASSDRQENEKLFF. Here the CDR3 DNA reads TGTGCCAGCAGTGACAGACAGGAGAATGAAAAACTGTTTTTT.

This clone was recorded once. V is TRBV2 and J is TRBJ1-5, with D possibly matching TRBD1 (5 bases). V dropped 4 bases and J dropped 4 bases, with 8 bases sitting between them. Per germline, CDR1 SNHLY and CDR2 FYNNEI. The CDR3 sequence is 13 residues long. CDR3 residues: CASSVGGNQPQHF. CDR3 coding DNA: TGTGCCAGCAGTGTCGGGGGGAATCAGCCCCAGCATTTT.

In this sample, this clone turned up once. V usage is TRBV21-1 and J usage is TRBJ2-1; TRBD1, the D gene given by the table, was not confirmed from the DNA. TRBV21-1 is tagged as a pseudogene. The CDR3 length is 14 residues. The CDR3 loop is CASGGQSSYNEQFF. CDR3 in DNA: TGTGCCAGCGGAGGACAGAGCTCCTACAATGAGCAGTTCTTC.

The chain employs TRBV2 and TRBJ1-4; the match to TRBD1 covers 10 bases. There are 14 residues in the CDR3. In germline, CDR1 is SNHLY, CDR2 FYNNEI. V was clipped by 5 bases and J by 6 bases; unmatched bases: 3. CDR3 in amino acids: CASSRDRGYEKLFF. As DNA, the CDR3 is TGTGCCAGCAGTAGGGACAGGGGATATGAAAAACTGTTTTTT.

This sequence joins TRBV7-8 and TRBJ1-2; 7 bases are a match to TRBD1. This CDR3 contains 13 residues. Germline V gives CDR1 SGHVS, CDR2 FQNEAQ. V was clipped by 0 bases and J by 7 bases; unmatched bases: 2. The CDR3 is CASSLAGGVGYTF. The DNA of the CDR3 is TGTGCCAGCAGCTTAGCAGGGGGCGTTGGCTACACCTTC. Based on the CDR3 plus reference TRBV7-8 and TRBJ1-2, the full variable domain is GAGVSQSPRYKVAKRGQDVALRCDPISGHVSLFWYQQALGQGPEFLTYFQNEAQLDKSGLPSDRFFAERPEGSVSTLKIQRTQQEDSAVYLCASSLAGGVGYTFGSGTRLTVV.

The rearrangement uses TRBV7-2 and TRBJ2-7; no clear D. Trimming took 2 bases from V and 3 from J, leaving 8 bases between them. The CDR3 length is 13 residues. Germline CDR1 and CDR2: SGHTA and FQGNSA. CDR3 loop: CASSLSLIYEQYF. For the CDR3, the DNA is TGTGCCAGCAGCTTAAGTCTTATCTACGAGCAGTACTTC.

V is TRBV28 and J is TRBJ2-6; D remains unclear. This CDR3 is built from 15 residues. Looked up from germline, CDR1 is MDHEN and CDR2 is SYDVKM. The V and J ends lost 3 bases and 0 bases respectively, with 6 bases between them. In nucleotides, the CDR3 is TGTGCCAGCAGTTTTTCCACCTCTGGGGCCAACGTCCTGACTTTC. Encoded protein: CASSFSTSGANVLTF.